What follows are 14 T cell receptor beta chains derived from one specimen sequenced in a study of T cell repertoires in cytomegalovirus infection. MiXCR was run by TCRdb on the reads, yielding one entry per CDR3 protein. The table shows roughly 280,000 distinct CDR3 sequences, with around 9% occurring only once. Specimen: PBMCs. These receptors came from a human donor in good health (CMV status not recorded). Some clones in this sample may be carry-over from other donors' samples.

The gene calls are TRBV12-5 and TRBJ2-7, with D possibly being TRBD1 (5 bases). The CDR3 length is 13 residues. From germline, CDR1 is LGHNT and CDR2 FRNRAP. Trimming cost V 2 bases and J 6 bases, with 11 bases left between them. The chain's CDR3 is CASGLSAGIEQYF. DNA for the CDR3: TGTGCTAGTGGTTTGTCCGCAGGGATCGAGCAGTACTTC.

This clonotype was picked up many times. The CDR3 sequence is CASKGLATGGYNEQFF. The CDR3 DNA reads TGTGCCAGCAAAGGACTAGCGACTGGTGGGTACAATGAGCAGTTCTTC. V gene TRBV2 combines with J gene TRBJ2-1, with 9 bases that match TRBD2. The germline CDR1 and CDR2 sequences are SNHLY and FYNNEI. The CDR3 is 16 residues long. J was trimmed by 4 bases and V by 7 bases; bases with no gene match: 11.

This clonotype has just a few counts. This chain joins TRBV12-3 or TRBV12-4 and TRBJ2-1; TRBD2 matches 9 bases. The CDR3 covers 16 residues. J lost 9 bases, V lost 0 bases, and 9 bases had no gene match. Written as DNA, the CDR3 is TGTGCCAGCAGTTTAGCGCGTGTAGCGGGAGCTAGTGAGCAGTTCTTC. Its protein is CASSLARVAGASEQFF.

This clonotype has a count of ten or more. This sequence joins TRBV7-2 and TRBJ2-2, with D tentatively TRBD2 (6 bases). The CDR3 covers 12 residues. Germline assignment: CDR1 SGHTA and CDR2 FQGNSA. V was shortened by 7 bases and J by 7 bases, with 10 bases between the two germline ends. CDR3: CASNRGGGELFF. The CDR3 DNA reads TGTGCCAGCAACCGGGGAGGCGGGGAGCTGTTTTTT.

This clonotype was found many times. This chain uses TRBV7-2 with TRBJ1-5; D is unresolved. This CDR3 is 16 amino acids long. Germline V CDR1 and CDR2: SGHTA, FQGNSA. Trimming took 1 base from V and 1 from J, leaving 11 bases between them. The DNA for the CDR3 is TGTGCCAGCAGCTTAGTGGGTGGGATCAGCAATCAGCCCCAGCATTTT. This sequence encodes CASSLVGGISNQPQHF.

This clonotype appeared many times. This chain connects TRBV7-8 to TRBJ2-7, with D possibly being TRBD1 (6 bases). CDR3 length: 15 residues. CDR1 is SGHVS and CDR2 is FQNEAQ in the germline V gene. Trimming removed 1 base from V and 3 bases from J, with 13 bases in between. CDR3 protein: CASSLEAGAVYEQYF. The CDR3 coding sequence is TGTGCCAGCAGCTTAGAAGCAGGGGCGGTCTACGAGCAGTACTTC.

The chain recombines TRBV12-3 or TRBV12-4 with TRBJ1-2; TRBD1 might be the D (5 bases). The CDR3 runs 13 residues. The V gene lost 1 base and the J gene lost 6 bases, with 9 bases spanning the gap. The CDR3 bases are TGTGCCAGCAGTTTAGGGCAGGGCCATGGCTACACCTTC. Translated: CASSLGQGHGYTF.

This clonotype has at least ten counts. The rearrangement joins TRBV7-2 to TRBJ1-4; D not resolved. Germline-derived CDR1 and CDR2 are SGHTA and FQGNSA. V lost 5 bases to trimming and J lost 0 bases, with 10 bases between them. The CDR3 extends over 15 amino acids. The CDR3 coding sequence is TGTGCCAGCAGCCCCCACGGTGCAACTAATGAAAAACTGTTTTTT. Its translation: CASSPHGATNEKLFF.

This clonotype was detected ten times or more. V is TRBV28 and J is TRBJ2-7; weak D call: TRBD2 (6 bases). Per the germline V gene, CDR1 is MDHEN and CDR2 is SYDVKM. The CDR3 totals 14 residues. V lost 6 bases and J lost 2, with 14 bases in between. CDR3 coding DNA: TGTGCCAGCAGAACATTTAGCGGTACCTACGAGCAGTACTTC. This codes for CASRTFSGTYEQYF.

As DNA, the CDR3 is TGTGCCAGCAGTATCCAGGGTGGTCTCGCTGAAGCTTTCTTT. Protein: CASSIQGGLAEAFF. V and J are TRBV2 and TRBJ1-1, with D perhaps TRBD1 (5 bases). V was pared by 5 bases and J by 6 bases, with 16 bases between. CDR1 and CDR2 from the germline V gene are SNHLY and FYNNEI. This CDR3 comprises 14 residues.

The chain uses TRBV6-2 or TRBV6-3 and TRBJ1-6; 8 bases agree with TRBD1. The CDR3 extends over 15 amino acids. Germline V lookup: CDR1 MNHEY, CDR2 SVGEGT. Unmatched junction bases numbered 11, after V lost 6 bases and J lost 10 bases. CDR3 sequence (DNA): TGTGCCAGCAGCATTACCGGGACAGGCGGGTCACCCCTCCACTTT. It yields the protein CASSITGTGGSPLHF.

Many counts were recorded for this clonotype. J is TRBJ2-7 and V is TRBV7-2, with TRBD2 identical over 11 bases. V was pared by 5 bases and J by 4 bases, with 7 bases of the junction left unmatched. Germline values: CDR1 SGHTA, CDR2 FQGNSA. The CDR3 has 15 amino acids. Here the CDR3 reads CASSTASGGRYEQYF. The CDR3 coding sequence is TGTGCCAGCAGCACGGCTAGCGGGGGGCGTTACGAGCAGTACTTC.

This clonotype has a count of ten or more. V usage is TRBV6-2 or TRBV6-3 and J usage is TRBJ2-2; TRBD1 is a possible D gene (6 bases). The CDR3 has 15 amino acids. Germline V gives CDR1 MNHEY, CDR2 SVGEGT. Trimming stripped 4 bases from V and 6 bases from J, with 15 bases between. The CDR3 loop is CASSWTATGAGELFF. CDR3 DNA: TGTGCCAGCAGTTGGACAGCCACCGGCGCCGGGGAGCTGTTTTTT.

This clonotype was seen a few times. The CDR3, as DNA: TGTGCCAGCAGTTTTCGGACAGGGGAGAGCGAGCAGTACTTC. This translates into CASSFRTGESEQYF. The chain combines TRBV7-2 with TRBJ2-7; 9 nucleotides match TRBD1. V lost 6 bases, J lost 6 bases, and 9 bases stayed unmatched. This CDR3 has 14 amino acids. CDR1 SGHTA and CDR2 FQGNSA come from the germline V gene.